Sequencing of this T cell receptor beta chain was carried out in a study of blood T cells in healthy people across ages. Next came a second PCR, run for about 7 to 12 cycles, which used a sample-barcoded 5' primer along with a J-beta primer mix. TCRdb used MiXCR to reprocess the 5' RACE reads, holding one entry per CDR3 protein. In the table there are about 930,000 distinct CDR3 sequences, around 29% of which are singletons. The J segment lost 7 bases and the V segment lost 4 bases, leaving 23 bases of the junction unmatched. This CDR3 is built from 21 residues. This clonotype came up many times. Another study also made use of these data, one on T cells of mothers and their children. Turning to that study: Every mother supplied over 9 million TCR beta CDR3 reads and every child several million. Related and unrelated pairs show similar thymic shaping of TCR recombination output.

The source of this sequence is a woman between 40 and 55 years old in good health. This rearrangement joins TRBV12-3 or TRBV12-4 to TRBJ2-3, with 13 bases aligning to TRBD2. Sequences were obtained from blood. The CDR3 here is CASSSLGLAGDSEEGEYTQYF. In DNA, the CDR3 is TGTGCCAGCAGTTCCCTAGGACTAGCGGGGGATTCGGAGGAGGGAGAATATACGCAGTATTTT.